This T cell receptor (beta chain) was documented in a study of blood T cell repertoires in COVID-19. Germline loops: CDR1 GTSNPN, CDR2 SVGIG (reference sequence). This CDR3 is 15 amino acids long. V shed 0 bases, J shed 2 bases, and the junction held 4 bases outside the gene matches. The protocol was immunoSEQ multiplex PCR, while the TCRdb copy is restricted to in-frame clones and leaves out a portion. The sample lists around 100,000 clones, around 84% occurring once. The specimen was peripheral blood. The sequence derives from a man aged 40-55 years with acute or convalescent COVID-19. J is TRBJ1-3 and V is TRBV30; 7 bases map to TRBD1. As DNA, the CDR3 is TGTGCCTGGAGTGTACCAGGGGGAACTGGAAACACCATATATTTT. Translation: CAWSVPGGTGNTIYF.